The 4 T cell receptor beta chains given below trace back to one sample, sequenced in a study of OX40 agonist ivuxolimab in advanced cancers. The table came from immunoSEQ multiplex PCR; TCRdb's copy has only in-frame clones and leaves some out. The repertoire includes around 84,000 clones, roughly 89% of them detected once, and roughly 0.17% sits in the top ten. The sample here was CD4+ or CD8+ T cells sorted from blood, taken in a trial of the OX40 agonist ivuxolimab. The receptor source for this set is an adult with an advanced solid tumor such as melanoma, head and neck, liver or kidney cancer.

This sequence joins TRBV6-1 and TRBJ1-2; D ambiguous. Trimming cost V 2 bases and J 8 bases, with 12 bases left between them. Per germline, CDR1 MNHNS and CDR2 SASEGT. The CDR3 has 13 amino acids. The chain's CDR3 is CASSERLLWGYTF. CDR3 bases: TGTGCCAGCAGTGAAAGACTACTGTGGGGCTACACCTTC.

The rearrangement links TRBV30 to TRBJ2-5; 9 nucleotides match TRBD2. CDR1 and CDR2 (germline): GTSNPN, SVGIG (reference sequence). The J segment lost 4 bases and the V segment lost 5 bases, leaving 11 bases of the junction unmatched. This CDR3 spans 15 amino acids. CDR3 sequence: CAWARGGGALETQYF. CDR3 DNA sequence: TGTGCCTGGGCCCGTGGCGGGGGGGCCCTAGAGACCCAGTACTTC. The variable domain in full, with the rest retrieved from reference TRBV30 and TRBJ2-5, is SQTIHQWPATLVQPVGSPLSLECTVEGTSNPNLYWYRQAAGRGLQLLFYSVGIGQISSEVPQNLSASRPQDRQFILSSKKLLLSDSGFYLCAWARGGGALETQYFGPGTRLLVL.

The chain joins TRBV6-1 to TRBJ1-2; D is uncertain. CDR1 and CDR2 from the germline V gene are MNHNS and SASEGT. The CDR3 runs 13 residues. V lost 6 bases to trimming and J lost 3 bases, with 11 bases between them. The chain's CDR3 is CASRKHGDYGYTF. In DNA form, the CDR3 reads TGTGCCAGCAGAAAACACGGCGACTATGGCTACACCTTC.

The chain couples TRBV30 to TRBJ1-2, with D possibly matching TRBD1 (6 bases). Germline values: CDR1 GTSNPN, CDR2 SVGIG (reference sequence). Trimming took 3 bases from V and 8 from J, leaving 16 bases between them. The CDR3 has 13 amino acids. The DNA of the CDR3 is TGTGCCTGGAGGTCCGCAGGGGATAGGGGCTACACCTTC. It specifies CAWRSAGDRGYTF.